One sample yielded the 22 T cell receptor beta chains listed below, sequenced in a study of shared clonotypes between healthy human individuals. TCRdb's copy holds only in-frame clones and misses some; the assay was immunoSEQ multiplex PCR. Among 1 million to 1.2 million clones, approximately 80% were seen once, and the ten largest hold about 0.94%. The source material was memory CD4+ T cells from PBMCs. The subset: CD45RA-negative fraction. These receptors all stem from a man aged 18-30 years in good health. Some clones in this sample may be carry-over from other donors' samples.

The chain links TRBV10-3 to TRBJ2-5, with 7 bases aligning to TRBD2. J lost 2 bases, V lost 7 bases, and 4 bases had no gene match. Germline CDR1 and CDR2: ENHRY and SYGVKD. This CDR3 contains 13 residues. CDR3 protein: CAIKASGQETQYF. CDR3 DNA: TGTGCCATCAAGGCTAGCGGACAAGAGACCCAGTACTTC.

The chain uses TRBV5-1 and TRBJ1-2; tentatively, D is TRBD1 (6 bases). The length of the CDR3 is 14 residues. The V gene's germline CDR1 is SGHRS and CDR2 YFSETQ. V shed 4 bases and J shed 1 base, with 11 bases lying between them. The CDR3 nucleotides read TGCGCCAGCAGCCGATCACAGGGTAACTATGGCTACACCTTC. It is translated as CASSRSQGNYGYTF.

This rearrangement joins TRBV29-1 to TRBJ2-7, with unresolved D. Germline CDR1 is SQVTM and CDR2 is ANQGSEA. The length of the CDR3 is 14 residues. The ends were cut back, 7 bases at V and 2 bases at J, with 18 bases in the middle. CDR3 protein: CSGTERRYAYEQYF. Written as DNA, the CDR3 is TGCAGCGGGACCGAGCGCAGATATGCCTACGAGCAGTACTTC.

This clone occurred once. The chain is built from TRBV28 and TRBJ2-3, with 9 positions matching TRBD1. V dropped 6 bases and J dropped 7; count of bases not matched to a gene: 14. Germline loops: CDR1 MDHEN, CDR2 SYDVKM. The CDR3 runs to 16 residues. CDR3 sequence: CASSSPVRTGVHTQYF. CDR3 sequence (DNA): TGTGCCAGCAGCTCCCCGGTTCGGACAGGGGTCCATACGCAGTATTTT.

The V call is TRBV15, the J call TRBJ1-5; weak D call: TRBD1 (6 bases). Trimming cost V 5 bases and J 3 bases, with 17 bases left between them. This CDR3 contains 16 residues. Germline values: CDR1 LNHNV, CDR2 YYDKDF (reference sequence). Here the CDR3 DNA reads TGTGCCACCAGCGCCGCTCGAGGGGGGGTCAATCAGCCCCAGCATTTT. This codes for CATSAARGGVNQPQHF.

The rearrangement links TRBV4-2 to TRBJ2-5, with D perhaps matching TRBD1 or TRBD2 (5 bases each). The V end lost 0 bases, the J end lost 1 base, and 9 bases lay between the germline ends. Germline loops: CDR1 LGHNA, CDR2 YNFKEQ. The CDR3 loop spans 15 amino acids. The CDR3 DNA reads TGTGCCAGCAGCCAAGATCGTGGGGGCCAAGAGACCCAGTACTTC. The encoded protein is CASSQDRGGQETQYF.

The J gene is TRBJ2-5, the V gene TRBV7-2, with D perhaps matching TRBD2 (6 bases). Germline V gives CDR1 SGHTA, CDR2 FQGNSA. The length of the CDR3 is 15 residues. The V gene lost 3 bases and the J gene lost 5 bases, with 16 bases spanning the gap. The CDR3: CASSFRVGSGETQYF. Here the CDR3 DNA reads TGTGCCAGCAGCTTTAGGGTGGGAAGCGGGGAGACCCAGTACTTC.

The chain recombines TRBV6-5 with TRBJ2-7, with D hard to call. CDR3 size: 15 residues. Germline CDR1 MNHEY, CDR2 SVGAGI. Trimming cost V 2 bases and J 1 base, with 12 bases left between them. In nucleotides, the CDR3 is TGTGCCAGCAGTTACACGTGGGCCACGTCCTACGAGCAGTACTTC. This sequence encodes CASSYTWATSYEQYF.

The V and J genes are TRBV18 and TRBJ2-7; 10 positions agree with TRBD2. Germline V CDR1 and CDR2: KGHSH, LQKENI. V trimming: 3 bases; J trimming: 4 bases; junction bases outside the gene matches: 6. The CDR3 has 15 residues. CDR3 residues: CASSPSGRSLYEQYF. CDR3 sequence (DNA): TGTGCCAGCTCACCTAGCGGGAGGTCTCTTTACGAGCAGTACTTC.

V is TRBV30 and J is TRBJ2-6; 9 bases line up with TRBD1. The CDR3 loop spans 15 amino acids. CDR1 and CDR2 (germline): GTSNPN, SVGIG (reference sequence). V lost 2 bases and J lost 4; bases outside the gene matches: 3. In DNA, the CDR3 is TGTGCCTGGAGTAGGACAGGGGCCGGGGCCAACGTCCTGACTTTC. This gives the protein CAWSRTGAGANVLTF.

CDR3 in amino acids: CASSELAGGPDEQYF. In DNA form, the CDR3 reads TGTGCCAGCAGTGAACTAGCGGGAGGGCCGGACGAGCAGTACTTC. This chain connects TRBV6-1 to TRBJ2-7, with TRBD2 identical over 12 bases. Germline V CDR1 and CDR2: MNHNS, SASEGT. V gave up 2 bases and J gave up 5 bases; unmatched junction bases: 4. The CDR3 totals 15 residues.

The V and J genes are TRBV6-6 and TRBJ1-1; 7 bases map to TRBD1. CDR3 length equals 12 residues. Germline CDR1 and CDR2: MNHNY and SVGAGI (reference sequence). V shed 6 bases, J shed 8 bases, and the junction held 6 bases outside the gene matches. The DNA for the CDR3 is TGTGCCAGCAGACAGGGGATTTTGGAAGCTTTCTTT. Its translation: CASRQGILEAFF.

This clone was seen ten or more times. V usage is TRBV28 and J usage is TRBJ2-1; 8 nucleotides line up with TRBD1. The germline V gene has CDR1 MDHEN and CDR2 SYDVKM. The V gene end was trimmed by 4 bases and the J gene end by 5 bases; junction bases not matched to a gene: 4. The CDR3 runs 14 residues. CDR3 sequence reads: CASSSRTGNNEQFF. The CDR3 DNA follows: TGTGCCAGCAGTTCAAGGACAGGGAACAATGAGCAGTTCTTC. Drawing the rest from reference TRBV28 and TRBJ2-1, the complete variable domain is DVKVTQSSRYLVKRTGEKVFLECVQDMDHENMFWYRQDPGLGLRLIYFSYDVKMKEKGDIPEGYSVSREKKERFSLILESASTNQTSMYLCASSSRTGNNEQFFGPGTRLTVL.

The CDR3 nucleotides read TGTGCCAGCAGTTTGTTCGGTGACAGTCAGCCCCAGCATTTT. Amino acid sequence: CASSLFGDSQPQHF. The rearrangement uses TRBV28 and TRBJ1-5, with TRBD1 as a possible D gene (5 bases). The V end was cut by 3 bases, the J end by 6 bases, with 12 bases between. Germline CDR1 is MDHEN and CDR2 is SYDVKM. This CDR3 has 14 amino acids.

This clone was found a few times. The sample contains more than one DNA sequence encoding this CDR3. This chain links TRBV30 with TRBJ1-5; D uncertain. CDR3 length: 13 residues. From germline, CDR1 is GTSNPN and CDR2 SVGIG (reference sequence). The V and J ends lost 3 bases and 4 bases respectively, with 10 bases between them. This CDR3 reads CAWSGGRNQPQHF. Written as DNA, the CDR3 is TGTGCCTGGAGCGGAGGCAGGAATCAGCCCCAGCATTTT.

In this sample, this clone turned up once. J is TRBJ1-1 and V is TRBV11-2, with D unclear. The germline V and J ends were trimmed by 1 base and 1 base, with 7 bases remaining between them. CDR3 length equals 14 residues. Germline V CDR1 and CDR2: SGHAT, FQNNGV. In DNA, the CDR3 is TGTGCCAGCAGCTTAGTCCACGGGAACACTGAAGCTTTCTTT. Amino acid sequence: CASSLVHGNTEAFF.

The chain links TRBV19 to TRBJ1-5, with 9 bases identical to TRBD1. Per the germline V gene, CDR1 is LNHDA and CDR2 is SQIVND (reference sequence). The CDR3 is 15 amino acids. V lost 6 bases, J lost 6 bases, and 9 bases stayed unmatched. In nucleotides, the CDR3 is TGTGCCAGTAGCCAACAGGGGGCGAAGGGTCAGCCCCAGCATTTT. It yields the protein CASSQQGAKGQPQHF.

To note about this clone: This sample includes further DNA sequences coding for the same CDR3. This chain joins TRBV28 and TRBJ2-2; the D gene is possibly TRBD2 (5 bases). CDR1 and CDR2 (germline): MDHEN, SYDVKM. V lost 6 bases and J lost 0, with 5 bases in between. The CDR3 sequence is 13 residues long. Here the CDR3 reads CASSGANTGELFF. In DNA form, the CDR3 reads TGTGCCAGCAGCGGGGCGAACACCGGGGAGCTGTTTTTT.

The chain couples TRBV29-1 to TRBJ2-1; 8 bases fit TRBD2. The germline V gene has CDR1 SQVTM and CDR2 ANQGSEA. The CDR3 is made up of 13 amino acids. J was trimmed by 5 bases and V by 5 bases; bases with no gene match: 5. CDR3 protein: CSVLGLADNEQFF. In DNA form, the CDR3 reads TGCAGCGTTCTTGGACTAGCTGACAATGAGCAGTTCTTC.

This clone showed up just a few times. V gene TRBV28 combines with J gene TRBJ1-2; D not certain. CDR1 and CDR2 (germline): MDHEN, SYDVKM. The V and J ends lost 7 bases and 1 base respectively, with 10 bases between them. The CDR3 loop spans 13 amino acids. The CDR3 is CASIADLNYGYTF. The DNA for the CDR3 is TGTGCCAGCATCGCTGACCTTAACTATGGCTACACCTTC.

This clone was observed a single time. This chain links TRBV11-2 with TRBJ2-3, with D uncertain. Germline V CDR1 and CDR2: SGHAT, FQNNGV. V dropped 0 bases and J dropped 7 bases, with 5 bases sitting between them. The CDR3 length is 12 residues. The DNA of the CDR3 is TGTGCCAGCAGCTTAGACCGCAATACGCAGTATTTT. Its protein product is CASSLDRNTQYF.

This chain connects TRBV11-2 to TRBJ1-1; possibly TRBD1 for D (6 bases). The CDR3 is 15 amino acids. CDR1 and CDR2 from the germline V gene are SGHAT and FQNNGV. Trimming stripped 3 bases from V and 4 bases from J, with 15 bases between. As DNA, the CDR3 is TGTGCCAGCAGCTTGAAGGGGGGCCGGAGCACTGAAGCTTTCTTT. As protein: CASSLKGGRSTEAFF.